Presented here are 2 T cell receptor beta chains from one specimen sequenced in a study of blood T cells in healthy people across ages. A second PCR of 7 to 11 cycles used a sample-barcoded 5' primer and a J-beta primer mix. TCRdb redid the calling of the 5' RACE reads with MiXCR, one entry per CDR3 protein. The repertoire consists of approximately 1.5 million distinct CDR3 sequences, with around 40% occurring once and the leading ten covering 4%. The sample taken for sequencing was blood. These receptors were taken from a woman aged 18-29 years in good health.

This clonotype has at least ten counts. V and J are TRBV20-1 and TRBJ2-3; 11 bases align to TRBD2. V shed 3 bases and J 2 bases; nucleotides not matched to a gene: 4. Germline CDR1 is DFQATT and CDR2 is SNEGSKA (reference sequence). The CDR3 runs to 15 residues. Here the CDR3 DNA reads TGCAGTGCTAGGGAACTAGCGGGGGTCACAGATACGCAGTATTTT. This sequence encodes CSARELAGVTDTQYF.

This clonotype occurred a few times. The chain joins TRBV29-1 to TRBJ2-3; D is possibly TRBD1 or TRBD2 (5 bases each). Trimming cost V 4 bases and J 6 bases, with 17 bases left between them. Germline V gene sequence: CDR1 SQVTM, CDR2 ANQGSEA. The CDR3 spans 14 residues. The DNA for the CDR3 is TGCAGCGTTGTGGGACGCCTCGTTAGGGATACGCAGTATTTT. Its translation is CSVVGRLVRDTQYF.